This TCR beta chain was recorded in a study of CD8+CD57+ T cells in acquired aplastic anemia. Sequenced patients had shown CD8+CD57+ cell expansion by flow cytometry. TCR beta VDJ and CDR3 were profiled, and genomic DNA was the template. Each CDR3 protein gets one entry after TCRdb re-called the reads with MiXCR. The sample has about 170,000 distinct CDR3 sequences, around half seen once; the top ten hold 1.1%. From germline, CDR1 is SNHLY and CDR2 FYNNEI. The CDR3 is 10 amino acids. V was pared by 6 bases and J by 5 bases, with 4 bases between. Many counts were recorded for this clonotype. The chain uses TRBV2 and TRBJ1-1; no firm D call. The TCR was taken from a human donor with aplastic anemia. The sequencing sample was made of sorted CD4+, CD8+, or CD8+CD57+ T cells (not recorded which) from PBMCs. The CDR3 DNA is TGTGCCAGCAGGGAAACTGAAGCTTTCTTT. Translated: CASRETEAFF. Variable domain in full (rest from reference TRBV2 and TRBJ1-1): EPEVTQTPSHQVTQMGQEVILRCVPISNHLYFYWYRQILGQKVEFLVSFYNNEISEKSEIFDDQFSVERPDGSNFTLKIRSTKLEDSAMYFCASRETEAFFGQGTRLTVV.